This TCR beta chain emerged from a study of cytomegalovirus exposure and HLA in healthy donors. Study outcomes and limitations: The study put roughly 160 TCR beta chains on its list as cytomegalovirus-associated. The study found most TCR sequences rare, yet found some public TCRs in many donors. Per a later analysis, 18,000 or so TCR beta sequences showed association with HLA alleles at 0.05 false discovery rate.

As regards this clone: What it recognizes is unknown.

CDR3 length equals 15 residues. V lost 4 bases, J lost 5 bases, and 6 bases stayed unmatched. Germline loops: CDR1 SGDLS, CDR2 YYNGEE. Amplification used 60 Vbeta primers and 13 Jbeta primers. The protocol was immunoSEQ multiplex PCR, while the TCRdb copy is restricted to in-frame clones and leaves out a portion. The repertoire holds approximately 100,000 clones, with roughly 73% as singletons. The rearrangement links TRBV9 to TRBJ1-5; 10 positions agree with TRBD1. Sequences were obtained from PBMCs. This clonotype was sampled from a woman aged 40 to 50 in good health and CMV-seronegative. The CDR3 here is CASSRGTGAYQPQHF. CDR3 sequence (DNA): TGTGCCAGCAGCAGAGGGACAGGGGCGTATCAGCCCCAGCATTTT.